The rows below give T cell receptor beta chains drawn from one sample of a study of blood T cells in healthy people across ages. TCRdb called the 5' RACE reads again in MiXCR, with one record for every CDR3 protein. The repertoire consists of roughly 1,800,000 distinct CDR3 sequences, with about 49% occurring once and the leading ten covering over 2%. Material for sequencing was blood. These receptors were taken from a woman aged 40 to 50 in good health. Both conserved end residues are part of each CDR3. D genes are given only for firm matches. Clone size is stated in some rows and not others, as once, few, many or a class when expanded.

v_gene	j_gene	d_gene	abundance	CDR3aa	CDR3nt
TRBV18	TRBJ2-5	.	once	CASSMRQATQETQYF	TGTGCCAGCTCCATGAGACAGGCAACCCAAGAGACCCAGTACTTC
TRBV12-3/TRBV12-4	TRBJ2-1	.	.	CASSQPDRLEQFF	TGTGCCAGCAGTCAACCCGACAGGCTCGAGCAGTTCTTC
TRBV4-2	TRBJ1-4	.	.	CASSQAQKLFF	TGTGCCAGCAGCCAAGCCCAAAAACTGTTTTTT
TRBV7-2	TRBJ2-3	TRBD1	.	CASSLRGSGGQGADTQYF	TGTGCCAGCAGCTTAAGAGGGAGTGGGGGACAGGGCGCAGATACGCAGTATTTT
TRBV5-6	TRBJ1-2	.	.	CASSSDTFYGYTF	TGTGCCAGCAGCTCCGATACCTTCTATGGCTACACCTTC
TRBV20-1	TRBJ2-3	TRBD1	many	CSAPGQGSDTQYF	TGCAGCGCTCCGGGACAGGGGTCAGATACGCAGTATTTT
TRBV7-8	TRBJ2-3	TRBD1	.	CASSLTGAVADTQYF	TGTGCCAGCAGCTTAACAGGGGCGGTTGCGGATACGCAGTATTTT
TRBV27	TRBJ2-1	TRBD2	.	CASSRTSGAEQFF	TGTGCCAGCAGTAGGACTAGCGGGGCGGAGCAGTTCTTC
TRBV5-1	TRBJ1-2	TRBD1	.	CACSFTGEDYGYTF	TGCGCCTGCAGCTTCACAGGGGAAGACTATGGCTACACCTTC
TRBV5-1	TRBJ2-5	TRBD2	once	CASRPGLAGIQETQYF	TGCGCCAGCAGACCGGGACTAGCGGGGATACAAGAGACCCAGTACTTC
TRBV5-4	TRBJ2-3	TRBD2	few	CASSTGLAATDTQYF	TGTGCCAGCAGTACCGGACTAGCGGCCACAGATACGCAGTATTTT
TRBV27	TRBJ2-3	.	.	CASSLGTDNTQYF	TGTGCCAGCAGTTTAGGGACGGACAATACGCAGTATTTT
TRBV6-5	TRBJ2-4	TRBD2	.	CASSETSGGVDIQYF	TGTGCCAGCAGTGAGACTAGCGGGGGGGTTGACATTCAGTACTTC
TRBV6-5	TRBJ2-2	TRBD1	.	CASNYGQDSTGELFF	TGTGCCAGCAACTACGGACAGGATTCCACCGGGGAGCTGTTTTTT
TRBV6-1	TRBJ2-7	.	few	CASSVWGSYEQYF	TGTGCCAGCAGTGTATGGGGAAGTTACGAGCAGTACTTC
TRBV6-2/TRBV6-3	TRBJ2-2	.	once	CASREVGTGELFF	TGTGCCAGCAGGGAGGTCGGCACCGGGGAGCTGTTTTTT
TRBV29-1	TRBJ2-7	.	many	CSVEAGVYEQYF	TGCAGCGTTGAAGCAGGGGTTTACGAGCAGTACTTC
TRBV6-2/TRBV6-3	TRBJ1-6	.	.	CASSYSETPLHF	TGTGCCAGCAGTTACTCAGAGACACCCCTCCACTTT
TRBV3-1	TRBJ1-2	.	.	CASSQVTGTVPYGYTF	TGTGCCAGTAGCCAAGTTACCGGGACGGTCCCCTATGGCTACACCTTC
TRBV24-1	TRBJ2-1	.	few	CATSDPKGGTSYNEQFF	TGTGCCACCAGTGACCCAAAAGGGGGGACATCCTACAATGAGCAGTTCTTC
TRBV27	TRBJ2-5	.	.	CASSPGRRFIETQYF	TGTGCCAGCAGTCCGGGACGGAGGTTCATAGAGACCCAGTACTTC
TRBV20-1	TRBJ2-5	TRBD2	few	CSARDWTSGGLQETQYF	TGCAGTGCTAGAGATTGGACTAGCGGGGGGTTACAAGAGACCCAGTACTTC
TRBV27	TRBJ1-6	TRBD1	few	CASSRTGSYNSPLHF	TGTGCCAGCAGTCGGACAGGGTCCTATAATTCACCCCTCCACTTT
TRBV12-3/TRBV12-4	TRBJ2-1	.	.	CASTPDELGNEQFF	TGTGCCAGCACCCCGGACGAACTTGGCAATGAGCAGTTCTTC
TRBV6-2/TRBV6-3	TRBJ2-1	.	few	CASSSLRDEQFF	TGTGCCAGCAGTTCGTTGAGGGATGAGCAGTTCTTC
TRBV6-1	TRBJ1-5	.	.	CASIRREGNQPQHF	TGTGCCAGCATACGGAGAGAGGGCAATCAGCCCCAGCATTTT
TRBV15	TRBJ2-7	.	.	CATSRRLMAVEYEQYF	TGTGCCACCAGCAGACGCCTGATGGCAGTGGAGTACGAGCAGTACTTC
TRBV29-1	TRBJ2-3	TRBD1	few	CSVEDRARPQYF	TGCAGCGTGGAGGACAGGGCCCGCCCGCAGTATTTT
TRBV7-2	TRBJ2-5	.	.	CASRSTPPETQYF	TGTGCCAGCAGGTCGACGCCTCCCGAGACCCAGTACTTC
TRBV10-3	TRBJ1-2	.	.	CAISEFMATEGDGYTF	TGTGCCATCAGTGAGTTCATGGCGACAGAAGGGGATGGCTACACCTTC
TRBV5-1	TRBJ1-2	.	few	CASSLLRSYGYTF	TGCGCCAGCAGCCTCCTGAGGTCCTATGGCTACACCTTC
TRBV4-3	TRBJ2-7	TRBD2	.	CASSQGLAGAERYF	TGCGCCAGCAGCCAAGGCCTAGCGGGGGCAGAACGGTACTTC
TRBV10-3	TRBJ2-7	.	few	CAMARVGGEQYF	TGTGCCATGGCGCGCGTTGGGGGCGAGCAGTACTTC
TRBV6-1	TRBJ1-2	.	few	CASSEMARVSRGYTF	TGTGCCAGCAGTGAAATGGCCAGGGTATCTCGCGGCTACACCTTC
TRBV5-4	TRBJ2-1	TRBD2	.	CASSYSGGASYEQFF	TGTGCCAGCAGCTATAGCGGGGGGGCGAGTTATGAGCAGTTCTTC